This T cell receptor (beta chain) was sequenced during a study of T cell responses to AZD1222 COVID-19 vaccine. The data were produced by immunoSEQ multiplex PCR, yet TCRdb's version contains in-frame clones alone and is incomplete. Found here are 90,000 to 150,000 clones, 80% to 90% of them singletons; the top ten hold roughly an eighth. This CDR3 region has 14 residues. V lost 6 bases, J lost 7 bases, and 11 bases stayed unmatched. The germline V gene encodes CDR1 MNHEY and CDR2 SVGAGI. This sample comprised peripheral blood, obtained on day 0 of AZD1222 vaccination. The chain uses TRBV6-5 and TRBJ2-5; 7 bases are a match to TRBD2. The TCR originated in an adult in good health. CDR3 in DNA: TGTGCCAGCAGACTCGGGACTGGGGGGGGGACCCAGTACTTC. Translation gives CASRLGTGGGTQYF.